The T cell receptor (beta chain) described here comes from a study of STAT5B mutations in CD4+ large granular lymphocyte leukemia. Germline values: CDR1 SEHNR, CDR2 FQNEAQ (reference sequence). The CDR3 runs 18 residues. The V segment lost 5 bases and the J segment 3 bases; nucleotides outside the gene matches: 13. The repertoire was sequenced with immunoSEQ multiplex PCR; TCRdb's copy has only in-frame clones and lacks some. The sample lists over 30,000 clones; over 60% were seen once. Input material: CD4+ T cells from blood buffy coats. This clonotype originated in a human donor in good health. V gene TRBV7-9 combines with J gene TRBJ2-4; 10 bases match TRBD1. The CDR3 DNA is TGTGCCAGCAGCCCCGGTATCGGGACAGGGGCCGGCAAAAACATTCAGTACTTC. Its protein product is CASSPGIGTGAGKNIQYF.